A single sample gave rise to the 20 T cell receptor beta chains below, sequenced in a study of CD8+ T cells in alopecia areata. Investigators isolated RNA and reverse transcribed it into cDNA to act as the sequencing template. TCRdb's copy holds only in-frame clones and misses some; the assay was immunoSEQ multiplex PCR. The table includes under 250,000 clones, more than 55% detected once. Source material: CD8+ T cells sorted from blood. These receptor sequences come from a human donor in good health.

This clone has only a few counts. The CDR3 here is CASSTSTGILAEQYF. The CDR3, as DNA: TGTGCCAGTAGTACCTCCACTGGGATCCTAGCCGAGCAGTACTTC. The rearrangement uses TRBV19 and TRBJ2-5, with a weak D call TRBD2 (5 bases). With the DNA end fitting TRBJ2-7 better, the J assignment may be wrong. The CDR3 length is 15 residues. Germline V gives CDR1 LNHDA, CDR2 SQIVND (reference sequence).

The chain combines TRBV29-1 with TRBJ2-3; TRBD2 is a possible D gene (5 bases). The germline CDR1 and CDR2 sequences are SQVTM and ANQGSEA. The CDR3 is 14 residues long. V was clipped by 3 bases and J by 4 bases, with 14 bases between them. The chain's CDR3 is CSVDWRPSADTQYF. Here the CDR3 DNA reads TGCAGCGTTGACTGGAGGCCAAGCGCAGATACGCAGTATTTT.

The chain combines TRBV25-1 with TRBJ1-1; perhaps TRBD1 as D (5 bases). Germline V gives CDR1 MGHDK, CDR2 SYGVNS. The CDR3 sequence is 11 residues long. V was pared by 6 bases and J by 8 bases, with 10 bases between. The CDR3 DNA sequence: TGTGCCAGCAGGGTGGGGACGGAAGCTTTCTTT. Its translation: CASRVGTEAFF. Looking up the rest from reference TRBV25-1 and TRBJ1-1 gives the full variable domain: EADIYQTPRYLVIGTGKKITLECSQTMGHDKMYWYQQDPGMELHLIHYSYGVNSTEKGDLSSESTVSRIRTEHFPLTLESARPSHTSQYLCASRVGTEAFFGQGTRLTVV.

J is TRBJ2-7 and V is TRBV5-1, with TRBD1 matching over 9 bases. Trimming removed 3 bases from V and 4 bases from J; junction bases left unmatched: 8. The germline gives CDR1 SGHRS, CDR2 YFSETQ. This CDR3 comprises 15 residues. Written as DNA, the CDR3 is TGCGCCAGCAGCTCTCAGCCCGGGACAGGGTACGAGCAGTACTTC. Its protein is CASSSQPGTGYEQYF. Combining the CDR3 with reference TRBV5-1 and TRBJ2-7 gives the whole variable domain KAGVTQTPRYLIKTRGQQVTLSCSPISGHRSVSWYQQTPGQGLQFLFEYFSETQRNKGNFPGRFSGRQFSNSRSEMNVSTLELGDSALYLCASSSQPGTGYEQYFGPGTRLTVT.

The chain carries TRBV7-9 and TRBJ1-5, with unresolved D. The V end was cut by 5 bases, the J end by 0 bases, with 11 bases between. Germline loops: CDR1 SEHNR, CDR2 FQNEAQ (reference sequence). The CDR3 runs 15 residues. The CDR3 region has the DNA TGTGCCAGCAGCCCCGGGCTGGGTAGCAATCAGCCCCAGCATTTT. It is translated as CASSPGLGSNQPQHF.

The chain recombines TRBV5-1 with TRBJ2-7, with TRBD1 identical over 7 bases. Trimming cost V 4 bases and J 4 bases; bases outside gene matches: 11. The CDR3 extends over 15 amino acids. The V gene's germline CDR1 is SGHRS and CDR2 YFSETQ. CDR3 sequence: CASSQPGQKPYEQYF. The CDR3 nucleotides read TGCGCCAGCAGCCAACCGGGACAGAAGCCTTACGAGCAGTACTTC.

V and J are TRBV6-5 and TRBJ2-7; no clear D gene. CDR3 length: 13 amino acids. Per germline, CDR1 MNHEY and CDR2 SVGAGI. The germline V and J ends were trimmed by 0 bases and 6 bases, with 9 bases remaining between them. The CDR3 bases are TGTGCCAGCAGTTACTCCTCCGGGTTCGAGCAGTACTTC. It encodes CASSYSSGFEQYF.

The chain joins TRBV12-5 to TRBJ2-7; D call uncertain. Germline CDR1 LGHNT, CDR2 FRNRAP. The CDR3 has 11 residues. Trimming shortened V by 3 bases and J by 7 bases, and 7 bases separated the two germline ends. CDR3: CASGFAREQYF. CDR3 DNA sequence: TGTGCTAGTGGTTTCGCCCGGGAGCAGTACTTC.

This clone has only a few counts. This rearrangement joins TRBV6-6 to TRBJ1-5; a weak D match, TRBD1 (6 bases). CDR3 size: 14 residues. Per the germline V gene, CDR1 is MNHNY and CDR2 is SVGAGI (reference sequence). Trimming removed 6 bases from V and 9 bases from J, with 18 bases in between. The CDR3 loop reads CASSFTGRIRPQHF. In DNA, the CDR3 is TGTGCCAGCAGCTTTACAGGGCGGATCAGGCCCCAGCATTTT.

This clone was detected a few times. This chain uses TRBV9 with TRBJ1-6, with D uncertain. This CDR3 spans 16 amino acids. The V gene lost 0 bases and the J gene lost 8 bases, with 15 bases spanning the gap. In germline, CDR1 is SGDLS, CDR2 YYNGEE. The CDR3 DNA reads as TGTGCCAGCAGCGTAGAGCGCAGAGGAGGCTATTCACCCCTCCACTTT. Amino acid sequence: CASSVERRGGYSPLHF.

This chain links TRBV5-6 with TRBJ2-1; no definite D call. V lost 6 bases and J lost 4, with 11 bases in between. The V gene's germline CDR1 is SGHDT and CDR2 YYEEEE. This CDR3 has 13 amino acids. The CDR3 spells CASTTDGYNEQFF. For the CDR3, the DNA is TGTGCCAGCACCACCGACGGGTACAATGAGCAGTTCTTC. Full variable domain (missing parts from reference TRBV5-6 and TRBJ2-1): DAGVTQSPTHLIKTRGQQVTLRCSPKSGHDTVSWYQQALGQGPQFIFQYYEEEERQRGNFPDRFSGHQFPNYSSELNVNALLLGDSALYLCASTTDGYNEQFFGPGTRLTVL.

The sample holds a few counts of this clone. The rearrangement joins TRBV5-4 to TRBJ2-2; D is possibly TRBD1 or TRBD2 (5 bases each). Between the trimmed V and J ends, which lost 0 bases and 4 bases, there was a span of 10 bases. The CDR3 is 15 amino acids. In germline, CDR1 is SGHNT, CDR2 YYREEE (reference sequence). In DNA, the CDR3 is TGTGCCAGCAGCTTGGGTCGGGGCGGCACCGGGGAGCTGTTTTTT. Translated: CASSLGRGGTGELFF.

This chain's CDR3 is CASSSQAAGGLPTDTQYF. Here the CDR3 DNA reads TGTGCCAGCAGCTCCCAAGCTGCGGGGGGGCTTCCCACAGATACGCAGTATTTT. The chain is built from TRBV5-4 and TRBJ2-3, with TRBD2 matching 9 bases. V lost 3 bases and J lost 2; bases outside the gene matches: 13. CDR1 is SGHNT, CDR2 YYREEE, per germline (reference sequence). The CDR3 has 18 residues.

The chain links TRBV7-9 to TRBJ1-2; D is perhaps TRBD1 (6 bases). The V and J ends lost 3 bases and 7 bases respectively, with 12 bases between them. This CDR3 comprises 13 residues. Germline V gene sequence: CDR1 SEHNR, CDR2 FQNEAQ (reference sequence). The CDR3 reads CASSLGGARGYTF. CDR3 DNA: TGTGCCAGCAGCTTGGGGGGCGCCCGTGGCTACACCTTC.

The chain is built from TRBV30 and TRBJ1-3, with TRBD1 as a possible D gene (6 bases). Trimming removed 1 base at V and 2 bases at J, with 9 bases between. This CDR3 is built from 14 residues. In germline, CDR1 is GTSNPN, CDR2 SVGIG (reference sequence). CDR3 in amino acids: CAWSGGATGNTIYF. The DNA of the CDR3 is TGTGCCTGGAGTGGGGGGGCGACTGGAAACACCATATATTTT.

This clone was recorded a few times. This chain connects TRBV29-1 to TRBJ2-1, with TRBD1 matching over 8 bases. The V gene's germline CDR1 is SQVTM and CDR2 ANQGSEA. J gave up 6 bases and V 4 bases, and 11 bases lay outside the gene matches. The CDR3 sequence is 15 residues long. CDR3 nucleotides: TGCAGCGTTGTACCAGGGGGCACGAGGGGCAATGAGCAGTTCTTC. Residues: CSVVPGGTRGNEQFF.

The chain joins TRBV7-3 to TRBJ2-7; 9 nucleotides match TRBD1. This CDR3 spans 16 amino acids. The V gene's germline CDR1 is SGHTA and CDR2 FQGTGA. V was pared by 4 bases and J by 3 bases, with 10 bases of the junction left unmatched. For the CDR3, the DNA is TGTGCCAGCAGCTCCGGCGGGTGGACAGGGGTCTACGAGCAGTACTTC. Its protein is CASSSGGWTGVYEQYF.

This clone was picked up a small number of times. The chain employs TRBV11-2 and TRBJ2-5, with D possibly being TRBD2 (5 bases). Germline values: CDR1 SGHAT, CDR2 FQNNGV. The CDR3 is 15 amino acids. Deletions cut 4 bases from V and 7 bases from J, with 19 bases between. The CDR3 DNA sequence: TGTGCCAGCAGCTATTACGGTCGTGCGGGCGGGACCCAGTACTTC. This gives the protein CASSYYGRAGGTQYF.

The chain has TRBV12-5 and TRBJ2-2; D is uncertain. The CDR3 runs 14 residues. Looked up from germline, CDR1 is LGHNT and CDR2 is FRNRAP. Trimming removed 0 bases at V and 0 bases at J, with 2 bases between. The CDR3 nucleotides are TGTGCTAGTGGTTTGGTAGCGAACACCGGGGAGCTGTTTTTT. Residues: CASGLVANTGELFF.

This clone was detected a few times. J is TRBJ2-2 and V is TRBV5-6; D might be TRBD2 (6 bases). Looked up from germline, CDR1 is SGHDT and CDR2 is YYEEEE. V was pared by 0 bases and J by 4 bases, with 10 bases between. This CDR3 region has 15 residues. The CDR3 DNA reads TGTGCCAGCAGCTTGGTAGGGGACTCCACCGGGGAGCTGTTTTTT. It is translated as CASSLVGDSTGELFF.